This TCR beta chain was retrieved from a study of post-analysis software for immune sequencing data. Points from the study as a whole: Elevated frequency relative to controls characterized roughly 5 TRBV segments in patients, TRBV5-6, TRBV5-1 and TRBV20-1 among them.

Included in the TCR beta cDNA libraries were unique molecular identifiers. TCRdb reprocessed the PCR reads via MiXCR and lists one record per CDR3 protein. The data show roughly 670,000 distinct CDR3 sequences, with 55% to 70% seen just once and 10% to 12% held by the top ten. This clonotype has a handful of counts. The antigen is undetermined. V gave up 3 bases and J gave up 4 bases, with 14 bases separating them. This CDR3 comprises 15 residues. Germline loops: CDR1 MGHDK, CDR2 SYGVNS. The rearrangement links TRBV25-1 to TRBJ2-3; unclear D gene. The sample was blood. The TCR sequence derives from a girl aged 2-10 years with multiple sclerosis. DNA of the CDR3: TGTGCCAGCAGTGATTATAGTCTGAGCGCAGATACGCAGTATTTT. It codes for CASSDYSLSADTQYF.